One sample yielded the 27 T cell receptor beta chains listed below, sequenced in a study of cytomegalovirus exposure and HLA in healthy donors. Both 60 Vbeta primers and 13 Jbeta primers went into the PCR. Method: immunoSEQ multiplex PCR; TCRdb's copy keeps in-frame clones and lacks some. The sample carries 95,000 to 120,000 clones, 70% to 80% recorded once. Material for sequencing was PBMCs. The receptors originated from a woman aged 40 to 55 in good health and CMV-seropositive.

This clone came up a few times. This chain links TRBV4-1 with TRBJ2-1; perhaps TRBD1 as D (6 bases). With 4 bases removed from V and 3 bases from J, the gap between germline ends came to 7 bases. Germline CDR1 and CDR2: MGHRA and YSYEKL. The length of the CDR3 is 13 residues. The CDR3 spells CASSRGRYNEQFF. Written as DNA, the CDR3 is TGCGCCAGCAGCCGGGGGCGCTACAATGAGCAGTTCTTC.

This clone has more than one count but fewer than ten. The chain employs TRBV2 and TRBJ1-1; a possible D gene is TRBD1 (5 bases). With 5 bases removed from V and 0 bases from J, the gap between germline ends came to 10 bases. The CDR3 consists of 14 residues. Germline V gene data show CDR1 as SNHLY and CDR2 as FYNNEI. The CDR3 bases are TGTGCCAGCAGTATTGGGGCCATGAACACTGAAGCTTTCTTT. It translates to CASSIGAMNTEAFF.

The genes are TRBV5-1 and TRBJ2-3; 15 bases agree with TRBD2. The CDR3 totals 15 residues. V trimming: 4 bases; J trimming: 5 bases; junction bases outside the gene matches: 2. Per germline, CDR1 SGHRS and CDR2 YFSETQ. This chain's CDR3 is CASSRGLAGGDTQYF. CDR3 DNA: TGCGCCAGCAGCCGGGGACTAGCGGGGGGAGATACGCAGTATTTT. Complete variable domain (other parts from reference TRBV5-1 and TRBJ2-3): KAGVTQTPRYLIKTRGQQVTLSCSPISGHRSVSWYQQTPGQGLQFLFEYFSETQRNKGNFPGRFSGRQFSNSRSEMNVSTLELGDSALYLCASSRGLAGGDTQYFGPGTRLTVL.

This clone was detected only once. This rearrangement joins TRBV5-6 to TRBJ1-5, with D possibly matching TRBD1 (5 bases). Germline values: CDR1 SGHDT, CDR2 YYEEEE. V lost 0 bases and J 5 bases, leaving 6 bases between the germline ends. The CDR3 covers 13 residues. DNA for the CDR3: TGTGCCAGCAGCTTGGGGGGGGATCAGCCCCAGCATTTT. Its protein product is CASSLGGDQPQHF.

CDR3 sequence reads: CASSQQGSSYEQYF. The CDR3, as DNA: TGCGCCAGCAGTCAACAGGGTTCCTCCTACGAGCAGTACTTC. This rearrangement joins TRBV5-1 to TRBJ2-7, with a possible D match to TRBD1 (6 bases). The CDR3 runs to 14 residues. Germline V gene lookup returns CDR1 SGHRS and CDR2 YFSETQ. Trimming cost V 5 bases and J 0 bases, with 12 bases left between them.

A few counts support this clone. The gene calls are TRBV7-3 and TRBJ2-3, with TRBD2 matching 13 bases. The CDR3 loop spans 18 amino acids. Germline-derived CDR1 and CDR2 are SGHTA and FQGTGA. V lost 1 base and J lost 2; bases outside the gene matches: 6. The CDR3 loop reads CASSLITGTSGATDTQYF. The CDR3 bases are TGTGCCAGCAGCTTAATAACCGGGACTAGCGGGGCCACAGATACGCAGTATTTT.

The chain joins TRBV18 to TRBJ2-7; 7 bases agree with TRBD1. The junction had 4 bases not matched to a gene; V was cut back by 2 bases and J by 3 bases. CDR3 length: 14 residues. Per germline, CDR1 KGHSH and CDR2 LQKENI. CDR3 residues: CASSPGRQGYEQYF. CDR3 sequence (DNA): TGTGCCAGCTCACCAGGGCGACAGGGCTACGAGCAGTACTTC.

This sequence joins TRBV21-1 and TRBJ2-6; no DNA check was done on the table's D call, TRBD2. TRBV21-1 is a pseudogene. The CDR3 consists of 15 residues. The CDR3 coding sequence is TGTGCCAGCAGCAAAGCAGGGAGTGGGGCCAACGTCCTGACTTTC. Its protein is CASSKAGSGANVLTF.

The genes are TRBV20-1 and TRBJ2-7, with a weak D call TRBD1 (6 bases). Germline CDR1 DFQATT, CDR2 SNEGSKA (reference sequence). The CDR3 is made up of 11 amino acids. V was pared by 3 bases and J by 6 bases, with 9 bases between. The DNA for the CDR3 is TGCAGTGCTAGTGGCAGGGGCGAGCAGTACTTC. Translated: CSASGRGEQYF.

The gene calls are TRBV11-3 and TRBJ1-1; 7 nucleotides agree with TRBD1. After removal of 2 bases from V and 5 bases from J, the junction contained 5 bases not matched to a gene. Germline-derived CDR1 and CDR2 are SGHNT and YENEEA. There are 14 residues in the CDR3. As DNA, the CDR3 is TGTGCCAGCAGCTTACAGGGGGGTGGGACTGAAGCTTTCTTT. This codes for CASSLQGGGTEAFF.

The genes are TRBV7-9 and TRBJ2-7; tentatively, D is TRBD2 (6 bases). Between the trimmed V and J ends, which lost 2 bases and 2 bases, there was a span of 10 bases. CDR3 size: 14 residues. In germline, CDR1 is SEHNR, CDR2 FQNEAQ (reference sequence). The CDR3 spells CASSLQTGAYEQYF. The CDR3 coding sequence is TGTGCCAGCAGCTTACAGACGGGAGCCTACGAGCAGTACTTC.

A single count supports this clone. V is TRBV18 and J is TRBJ1-2, with D possibly TRBD1 on 5 matching bases. Trimming pared 6 bases from V and 2 bases from J, leaving 22 bases between. Germline CDR1 is KGHSH and CDR2 is LQKENI. The CDR3 totals 17 residues. CDR3 in amino acids: CASSAGTFPAGNYGYTF. The CDR3 bases are TGTGCCAGCTCCGCCGGGACTTTTCCCGCAGGGAACTATGGCTACACCTTC.

This clone was detected only once. The chain employs TRBV5-1 and TRBJ2-1; maybe TRBD1 (6 bases). The V gene lost 3 bases and the J gene lost 3 bases, with 13 bases spanning the gap. The CDR3 has 15 residues. CDR1 and CDR2 from the germline V gene are SGHRS and YFSETQ. CDR3 nucleotide sequence: TGCGCCAGCAGCTACGGGGACACAAGCTACAATGAGCAGTTCTTC. Translating it yields CASSYGDTSYNEQFF.

V and J are TRBV6-1 and TRBJ2-3, with 10 bases matching TRBD1. The V gene end was trimmed by 6 bases and the J gene end by 6 bases; junction bases not matched to a gene: 9. The CDR3 contains 15 residues. Germline V gives CDR1 MNHNS, CDR2 SASEGT. The CDR3 sequence is CASSRTGGEWDTQYF. Here the CDR3 DNA reads TGTGCCAGCAGCCGGACAGGGGGGGAGTGGGATACGCAGTATTTT.

The rearrangement joins TRBV9 to TRBJ1-2; perhaps TRBD1 as D (5 bases). The V gene lost 4 bases and the J gene lost 3 bases, with 13 bases spanning the gap. The CDR3 has 14 residues. Germline-derived CDR1 and CDR2 are SGDLS and YYNGEE. The CDR3 loop is CASSPSGKDYGYTF. As DNA, the CDR3 is TGTGCCAGCAGCCCCTCAGGGAAGGACTATGGCTACACCTTC.

V usage is TRBV27 and J usage is TRBJ2-5; D possibly corresponds to TRBD1 (6 bases). This CDR3 region has 16 residues. CDR1 is MNHEY and CDR2 is SMNVEV in the germline V gene (reference sequence). V lost 0 bases and J lost 5, with 16 bases in between. The CDR3 loop is CASSLSGTRAFETQYF. CDR3 bases: TGTGCCAGCAGTTTATCGGGGACACGGGCTTTCGAGACCCAGTACTTC.

The chain uses TRBV6-1 and TRBJ2-5, with D hard to call. V was cut by 7 bases and J by 5 bases, with 14 bases left in between. The CDR3 consists of 13 residues. Germline assignment: CDR1 MNHNS and CDR2 SASEGT. In DNA form, the CDR3 reads TGTGCCAGCACCAGGTTCTTTGGGGAGACCCAGTACTTC. Encoded protein: CASTRFFGETQYF.

This chain links TRBV10-3 with TRBJ2-1; 8 bases fit TRBD2. V gave up 4 bases and J gave up 4 bases; unmatched junction bases: 9. The CDR3 length is 16 residues. The germline gives CDR1 ENHRY, CDR2 SYGVKD. The CDR3 DNA sequence: TGTGCCATCAGTGGAGGTGGGTCTAGCGGGTACAATGAGCAGTTCTTC. It yields the protein CAISGGGSSGYNEQFF.

The V and J genes are TRBV5-1 and TRBJ1-5; no clear D. The CDR3 length is 15 residues. Trimming shortened V by 0 bases and J by 1 base, and 8 bases separated the two germline ends. Germline CDR1 and CDR2: SGHRS and YFSETQ. CDR3 bases: TGCGCCAGCAGCTTGGAAGGCAGGAGCAATCAGCCCCAGCATTTT. This gives the protein CASSLEGRSNQPQHF.

The chain joins TRBV11-2 to TRBJ1-5; 7 bases match TRBD1. Germline values: CDR1 SGHAT, CDR2 FQNNGV. CDR3 length: 16 residues. V gave up 5 bases and J gave up 0 bases; unmatched junction bases: 7. CDR3 amino acids: CASSLRDSYSNQPQHF. The DNA for the CDR3 is TGTGCCAGCAGCCTCCGGGACAGCTATAGCAATCAGCCCCAGCATTTT.

The V gene is TRBV2, the J gene TRBJ1-1; 9 positions agree with TRBD1. Per germline, CDR1 SNHLY and CDR2 FYNNEI. Trimming at V came to 6 bases and at J to 5 bases, leaving 7 bases not matched to a gene. The CDR3 sequence is 14 residues long. CDR3 coding DNA: TGTGCCAGCAGAGCACAGGGGGCAGGTACTGAAGCTTTCTTT. Amino acids: CASRAQGAGTEAFF.

V usage is TRBV7-9 and J usage is TRBJ1-2; 7 nucleotides match TRBD1. CDR3 size: 14 residues. Germline V gives CDR1 SEHNR, CDR2 FQNEAQ (reference sequence). The junction had 7 bases not matched to a gene; V was cut back by 5 bases and J by 4 bases. CDR3 residues: CASSPEGQSYGYTF. The CDR3, as DNA: TGTGCCAGCAGCCCTGAGGGACAGAGCTATGGCTACACCTTC.

J is TRBJ1-1 and V is TRBV5-1, with 8 bases fitting TRBD1. Germline V gene data show CDR1 as SGHRS and CDR2 as YFSETQ. This CDR3 is built from 15 residues. V lost 2 bases to trimming and J lost 0 bases; unmatched junction nucleotides: 3. For the CDR3, the DNA is TGCGCCAGCAGCTTTACAGGGGGGGTGAACACTGAAGCTTTCTTT. It codes for CASSFTGGVNTEAFF.

V and J are TRBV6-6 and TRBJ2-7; possible D gene TRBD1, 6 bases. From germline, CDR1 is MNHNY and CDR2 SVGAGI (reference sequence). V was cut by 4 bases and J by 6 bases, with 13 bases left in between. The CDR3 spans 13 residues. CDR3 DNA sequence: TGTGCCAGCAGTTCCTACAGGGAATCCGAGCAGTACTTC. Translation gives CASSSYRESEQYF.

Comment on this clone: This same CDR3 is encoded by further DNA sequences in the sample. The chain combines TRBV6-1 with TRBJ2-1; 10 positions match TRBD2. This CDR3 has 15 residues. J gave up 7 bases and V 4 bases, and 7 bases lay outside the gene matches. CDR1 and CDR2 (germline): MNHNS, SASEGT. The CDR3 bases are TGTGCCAGCAGTGGGCTAGCGGGAGTTGATAATGAGCAGTTCTTC. Translated, it gives CASSGLAGVDNEQFF.

This sequence joins TRBV7-2 and TRBJ1-2, with 7 bases lining up with TRBD1. This CDR3 spans 15 amino acids. Per germline, CDR1 SGHTA and CDR2 FQGNSA. Germline trimming cut 5 bases from V and 2 bases from J; bases unmatched to any gene: 8. CDR3 in amino acids: CASSPGQHRNYGYTF. The DNA for the CDR3 is TGTGCCAGCAGCCCGGGACAGCATCGAAACTATGGCTACACCTTC.

This clone was detected only a few times. This sequence joins TRBV5-8 and TRBJ1-2, with D maybe TRBD1 (5 bases). Between the trimmed V and J ends, which lost 4 bases and 2 bases, there was a span of 9 bases. CDR1 and CDR2 (germline): SGHTS, YDEGEE. This CDR3 region has 13 residues. The CDR3 DNA reads as TGTGCCAGCAGCCTACAGGTCAACTATGGCTACACCTTC. Its protein product is CASSLQVNYGYTF.